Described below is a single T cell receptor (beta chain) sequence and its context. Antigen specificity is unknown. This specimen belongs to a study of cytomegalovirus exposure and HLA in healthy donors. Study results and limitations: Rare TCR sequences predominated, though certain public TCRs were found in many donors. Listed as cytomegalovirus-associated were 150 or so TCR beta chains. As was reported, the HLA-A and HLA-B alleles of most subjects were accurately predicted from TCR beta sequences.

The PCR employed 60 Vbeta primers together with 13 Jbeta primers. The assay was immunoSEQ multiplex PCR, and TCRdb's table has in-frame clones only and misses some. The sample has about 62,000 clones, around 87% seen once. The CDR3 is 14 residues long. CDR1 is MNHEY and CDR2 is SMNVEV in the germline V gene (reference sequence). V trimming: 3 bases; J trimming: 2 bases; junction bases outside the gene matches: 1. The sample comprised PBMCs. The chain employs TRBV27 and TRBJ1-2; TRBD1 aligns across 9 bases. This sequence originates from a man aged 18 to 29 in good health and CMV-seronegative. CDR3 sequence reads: CASSLGQGNYGYTF. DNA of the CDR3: TGTGCCAGCAGTTTGGGACAGGGCAACTATGGCTACACCTTC.